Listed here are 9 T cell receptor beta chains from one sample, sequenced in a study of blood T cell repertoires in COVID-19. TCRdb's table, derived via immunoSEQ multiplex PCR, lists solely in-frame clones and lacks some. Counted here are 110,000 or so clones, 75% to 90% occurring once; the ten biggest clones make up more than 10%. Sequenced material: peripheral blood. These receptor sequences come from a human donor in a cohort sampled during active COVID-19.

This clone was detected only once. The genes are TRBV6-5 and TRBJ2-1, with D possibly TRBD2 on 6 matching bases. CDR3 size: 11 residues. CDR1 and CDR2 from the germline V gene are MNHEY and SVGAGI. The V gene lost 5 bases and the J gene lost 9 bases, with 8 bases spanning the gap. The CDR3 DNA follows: TGTGCCAGCAGTATTAGCGGTGAGCAGTTCTTC. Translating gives CASSISGEQFF.

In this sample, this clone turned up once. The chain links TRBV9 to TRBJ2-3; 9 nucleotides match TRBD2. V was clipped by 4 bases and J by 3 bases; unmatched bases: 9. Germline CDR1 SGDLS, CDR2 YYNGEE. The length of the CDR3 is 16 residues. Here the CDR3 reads CASSPLSSGGTDTQYF. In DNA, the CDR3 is TGTGCCAGCAGCCCGCTTTCCAGCGGGGGGACAGATACGCAGTATTTT.

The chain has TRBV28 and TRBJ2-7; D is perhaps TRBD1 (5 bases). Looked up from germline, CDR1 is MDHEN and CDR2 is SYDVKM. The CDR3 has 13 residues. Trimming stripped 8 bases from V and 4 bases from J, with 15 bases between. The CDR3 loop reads CASSPRAAYEQYF. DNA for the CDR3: TGTGCCAGCTCTCCCAGGGCAGCTTACGAGCAGTACTTC.

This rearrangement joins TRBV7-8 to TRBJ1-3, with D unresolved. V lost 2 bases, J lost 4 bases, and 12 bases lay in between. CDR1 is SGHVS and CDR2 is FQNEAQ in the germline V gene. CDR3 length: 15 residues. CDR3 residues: CASSLRELKGNTIYF. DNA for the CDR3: TGTGCCAGCAGCTTACGAGAATTAAAAGGAAACACCATATATTTT.

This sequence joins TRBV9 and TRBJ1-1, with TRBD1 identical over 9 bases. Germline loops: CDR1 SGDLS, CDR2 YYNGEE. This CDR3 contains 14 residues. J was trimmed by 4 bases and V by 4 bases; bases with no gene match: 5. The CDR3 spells CASSSGQGGTEAFF. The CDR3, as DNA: TGTGCCAGCAGCTCGGGACAGGGAGGCACTGAAGCTTTCTTT.

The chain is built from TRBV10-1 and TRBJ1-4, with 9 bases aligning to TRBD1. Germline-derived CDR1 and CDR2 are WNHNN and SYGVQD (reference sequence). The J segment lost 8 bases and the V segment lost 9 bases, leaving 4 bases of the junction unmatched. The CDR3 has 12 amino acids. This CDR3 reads CARGQGGEKLFF. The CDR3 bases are TGCGCCAGGGGACAGGGAGGAGAAAAACTGTTTTTT.

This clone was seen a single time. The CDR3 loop reads CASSFQALQPQHF. The CDR3 DNA reads as TGTGCCAGCAGTTTTCAGGCTCTTCAGCCCCAGCATTTT. This sequence joins TRBV6-5 and TRBJ1-5; no reliable D call. CDR1 is MNHEY, CDR2 SVGAGI, per germline. V was pared by 4 bases and J by 6 bases, with 10 bases between. This CDR3 is 13 amino acids long.

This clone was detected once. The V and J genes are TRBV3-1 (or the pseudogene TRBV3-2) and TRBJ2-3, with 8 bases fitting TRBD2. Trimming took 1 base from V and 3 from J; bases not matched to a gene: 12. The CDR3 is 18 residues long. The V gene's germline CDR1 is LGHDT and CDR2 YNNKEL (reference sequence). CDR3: CASSQGGAGGPRTDTQYF. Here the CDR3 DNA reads TGTGCCAGCAGCCAAGGGGGGGCGGGGGGCCCCAGGACAGATACGCAGTATTTT.

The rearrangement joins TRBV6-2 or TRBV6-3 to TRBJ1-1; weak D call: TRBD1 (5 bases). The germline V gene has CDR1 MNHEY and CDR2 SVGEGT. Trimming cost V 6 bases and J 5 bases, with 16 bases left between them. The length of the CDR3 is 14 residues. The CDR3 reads CASSRGGRRTEAFF. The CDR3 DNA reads TGTGCCAGCAGCCGCGGGGGAAGGAGGACTGAAGCTTTCTTT.